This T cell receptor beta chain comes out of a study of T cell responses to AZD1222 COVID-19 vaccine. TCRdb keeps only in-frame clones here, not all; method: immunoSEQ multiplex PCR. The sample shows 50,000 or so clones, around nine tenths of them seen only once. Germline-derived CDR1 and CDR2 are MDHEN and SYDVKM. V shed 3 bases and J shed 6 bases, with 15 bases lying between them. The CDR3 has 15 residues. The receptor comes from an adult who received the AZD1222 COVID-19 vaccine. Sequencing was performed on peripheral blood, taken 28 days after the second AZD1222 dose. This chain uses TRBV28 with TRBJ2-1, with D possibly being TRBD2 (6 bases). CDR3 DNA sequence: TGTGCCAGCAGTTTCCGAGCGGGCAAGAGCAATGAGCAGTTCTTC. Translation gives CASSFRAGKSNEQFF. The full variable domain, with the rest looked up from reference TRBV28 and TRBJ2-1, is DVKVTQSSRYLVKRTGEKVFLECVQDMDHENMFWYRQDPGLGLRLIYFSYDVKMKEKGDIPEGYSVSREKKERFSLILESASTNQTSMYLCASSFRAGKSNEQFFGPGTRLTVL.